This TCR beta chain originates from a study of tumor-infiltrating lymphocytes in primary liver carcinoma. Co-extracting RNA and DNA was done with roughly 17-34 mg of unsorted bulk tissue as input. V was clipped by 7 bases and J by 8 bases; unmatched bases: 11. The CDR3 has 15 residues. With 500 to 650 ng total RNA as template and a constant-region primer, TCR beta cDNA was made. Sequencing libraries for TCR beta derived from three nested multiplex PCR rounds that used slightly modified ARM-PCR. TRBV1-TRBV30 forward primers paired with a C-beta reverse primer drove the first two PCR rounds, about 11 cycles each. Via MiXCR, TCRdb re-called the multiplex PCR reads, giving one row per CDR3 protein. The sample consists of fewer than 250,000 distinct CDR3 sequences, over 80% of them appearing once. This clonotype was seen many times.

The source of this sequence is a man aged 35-49 years with primary liver carcinoma and hepatitis B virus infection. Input material: tumor tissue from primary liver carcinoma. This chain joins TRBV12-3 or TRBV12-4 and TRBJ2-1; 10 bases match TRBD2. In nucleotides, the CDR3 is TGTGCCAGCACCCTGGGAGTAGCGGGAGGCGATGAGCAGTTCTTC. It is translated as CASTLGVAGGDEQFF.